This T cell receptor (beta chain) came from a study of tumor-infiltrating lymphocytes in localized non-small cell lung cancer. Study-wide context: Resected tumor was paired with non-adjacent uninvolved lung from the same patient.

This clone was counted a single time. The protocol was immunoSEQ multiplex PCR, while the TCRdb copy is restricted to in-frame clones and leaves out a portion. The data show a few thousand clones, roughly 55% seen once. Material for sequencing was uninvolved lung tissue not adjacent to the tumor. The TCR sequence derives from a human donor with non-small cell lung cancer.

The CDR3 DNA follows: TGTGCCAGCAGTTTAATTGGGTACGAGCAGTACTTC. Its translation: CASSLIGYEQYF. The J gene is TRBJ2-7, the V gene TRBV27; D gene ambiguous. From germline, CDR1 is MNHEY and CDR2 SMNVEV (reference sequence). The CDR3 totals 12 residues. Deletions cut 2 bases from V and 4 bases from J, with 6 bases between.